This T cell receptor beta chain came from a study of blood T cell repertoires in COVID-19. Study in general: PBMCs, B-cell-depleted T cells, or T cells were the source of the cDNA or gDNA that made up the material.

All exposed participants met a person with COVID-19 within 2 weeks before entering the study. This table comes from immunoSEQ multiplex PCR, and its TCRdb copy is limited to in-frame clones, with some not included. The sample contains about 260,000 clones, around 90% of which appear only once. This CDR3 comprises 14 residues. Germline loops: CDR1 MDHEN, CDR2 SYDVKM. Deletions cut 4 bases from V and 0 bases from J, with 9 bases between. Sequenced sample: PBMCs or T cells enriched from blood (not recorded which). This chain links TRBV28 with TRBJ1-1; no definite D call. This TCR came from a man between 40 and 49 years old who had been exposed to COVID-19. The chain's CDR3 is CASSYETMNTEAFF. The CDR3 DNA follows: TGTGCCAGCAGTTATGAAACAATGAACACTGAAGCTTTCTTT.